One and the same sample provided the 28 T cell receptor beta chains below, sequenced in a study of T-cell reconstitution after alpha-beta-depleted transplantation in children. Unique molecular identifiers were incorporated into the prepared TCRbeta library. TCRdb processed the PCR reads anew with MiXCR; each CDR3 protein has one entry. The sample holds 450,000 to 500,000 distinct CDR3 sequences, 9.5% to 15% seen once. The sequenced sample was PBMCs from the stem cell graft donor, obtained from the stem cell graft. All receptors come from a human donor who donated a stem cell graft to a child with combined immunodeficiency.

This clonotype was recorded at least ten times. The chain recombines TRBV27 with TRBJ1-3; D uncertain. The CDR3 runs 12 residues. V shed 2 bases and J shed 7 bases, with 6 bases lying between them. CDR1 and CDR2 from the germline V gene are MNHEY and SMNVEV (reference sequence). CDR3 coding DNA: TGTGCCAGCAGTTTAGGGTGTAACACCATATATTTT. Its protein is CASSLGCNTIYF.

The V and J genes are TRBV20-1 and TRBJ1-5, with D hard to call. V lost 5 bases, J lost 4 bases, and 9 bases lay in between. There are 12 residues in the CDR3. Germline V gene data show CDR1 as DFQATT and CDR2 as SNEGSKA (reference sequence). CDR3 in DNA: TGCAGTGCTGTGGACGGAAATCAGCCCCAGCATTTT. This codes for CSAVDGNQPQHF.

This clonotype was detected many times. Here the CDR3 reads CASSLRASGTPFTNEQFF. CDR3 nucleotide sequence: TGCGCCAGCAGCTTAAGGGCTAGCGGTACCCCCTTCACCAATGAGCAGTTCTTC. The J gene is TRBJ2-1, the V gene TRBV5-1, with 7 bases that match TRBD2. CDR3 length: 18 residues. V shed 2 bases and J 6 bases; nucleotides not matched to a gene: 17. Germline V gene lookup returns CDR1 SGHRS and CDR2 YFSETQ.

In DNA, the CDR3 is TGTGCCACCAGCAGTTCCCTCCAGGTTAACTCCTACGAGCAGTACTTC. It encodes CATSSSLQVNSYEQYF. V gene TRBV15 combines with J gene TRBJ2-7; D not certain. This CDR3 comprises 16 residues. V was shortened by 3 bases and J by 0 bases, with 15 bases between the two germline ends. Per the germline V gene, CDR1 is LNHNV and CDR2 is YYDKDF (reference sequence).

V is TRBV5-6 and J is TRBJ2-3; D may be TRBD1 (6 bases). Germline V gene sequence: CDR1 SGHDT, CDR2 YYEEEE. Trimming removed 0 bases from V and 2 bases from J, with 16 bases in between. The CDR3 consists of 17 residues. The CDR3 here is CASSLEVSGHFTDTQYF. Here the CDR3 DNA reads TGTGCCAGCAGCTTGGAAGTATCGGGACACTTCACAGATACGCAGTATTTT.

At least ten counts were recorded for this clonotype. The CDR3 DNA sequence: TGTGCCAGCAGTCTGACTAGCGGGTCATTCGATACGCAGTATTTT. Protein sequence: CASSLTSGSFDTQYF. V usage is TRBV12-3 or TRBV12-4 and J usage is TRBJ2-3, with 10 bases matching TRBD2. The trim removed 5 bases at V and 6 bases at J, leaving 8 bases unmatched. The CDR3 spans 15 residues.

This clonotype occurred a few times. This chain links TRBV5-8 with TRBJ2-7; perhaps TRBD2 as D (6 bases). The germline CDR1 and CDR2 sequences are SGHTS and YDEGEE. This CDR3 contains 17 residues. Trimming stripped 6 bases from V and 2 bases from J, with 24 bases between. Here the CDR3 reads CASTQEGEWLRAYEQYF. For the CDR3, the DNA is TGTGCCAGCACCCAGGAGGGAGAGTGGTTGAGGGCCTACGAGCAGTACTTC. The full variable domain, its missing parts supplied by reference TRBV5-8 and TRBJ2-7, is EAGVTQSPTHLIKTRGQQATLRCSPISGHTSVYWYQQALGLGLQFLLWYDEGEERNRGNFPPRFSGRQFPNYSSELNVNALELEDSALYLCASTQEGEWLRAYEQYFGPGTRLTVT.

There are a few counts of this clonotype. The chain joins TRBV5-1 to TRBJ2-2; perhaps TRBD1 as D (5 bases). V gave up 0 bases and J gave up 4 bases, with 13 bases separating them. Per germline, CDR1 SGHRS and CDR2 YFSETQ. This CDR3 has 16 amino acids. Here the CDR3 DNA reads TGCGCCAGCAGCTTGGGTATGGAGACAGTCACCGGGGAGCTGTTTTTT. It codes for CASSLGMETVTGELFF. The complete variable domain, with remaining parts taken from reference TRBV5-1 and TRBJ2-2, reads KAGVTQTPRYLIKTRGQQVTLSCSPISGHRSVSWYQQTPGQGLQFLFEYFSETQRNKGNFPGRFSGRQFSNSRSEMNVSTLELGDSALYLCASSLGMETVTGELFFGEGSRLTVL.

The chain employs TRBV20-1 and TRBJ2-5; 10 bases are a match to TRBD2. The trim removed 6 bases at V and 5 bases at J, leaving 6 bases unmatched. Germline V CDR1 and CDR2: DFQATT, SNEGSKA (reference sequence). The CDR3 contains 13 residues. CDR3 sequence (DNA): TGCAGTGCCCAAGCGGGGGGGCGGGAGACCCAGTACTTC. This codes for CSAQAGGRETQYF.

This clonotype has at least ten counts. In DNA, the CDR3 is TGCAGTGCTAGAGGGCTAGCCAAAAACATTCAGTACTTC. Its protein is CSARGLAKNIQYF. This rearrangement joins TRBV20-1 to TRBJ2-4; D remains ambiguous. CDR3 length: 13 amino acids. Trimming left V 1 base short and J 0 bases short, with 4 bases between. Germline CDR1 DFQATT, CDR2 SNEGSKA (reference sequence).

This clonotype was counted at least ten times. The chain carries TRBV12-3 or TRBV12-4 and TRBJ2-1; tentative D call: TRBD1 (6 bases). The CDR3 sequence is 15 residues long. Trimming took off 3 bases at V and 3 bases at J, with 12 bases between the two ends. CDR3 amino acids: CASSFYGDNYNEQFF. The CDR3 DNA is TGTGCCAGCAGTTTCTACGGGGACAACTACAATGAGCAGTTCTTC.

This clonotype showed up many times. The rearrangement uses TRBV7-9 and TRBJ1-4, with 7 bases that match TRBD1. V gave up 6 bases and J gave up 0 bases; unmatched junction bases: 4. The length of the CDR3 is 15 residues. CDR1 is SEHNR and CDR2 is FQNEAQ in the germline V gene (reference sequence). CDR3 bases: TGTGCCAGCAGTCTTCAGGGGGCAACTAATGAAAAACTGTTTTTT. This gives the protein CASSLQGATNEKLFF.

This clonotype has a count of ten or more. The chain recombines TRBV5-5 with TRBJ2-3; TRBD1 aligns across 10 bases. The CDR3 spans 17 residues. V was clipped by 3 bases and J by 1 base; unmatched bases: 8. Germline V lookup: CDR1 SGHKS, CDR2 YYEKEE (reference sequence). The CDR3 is CASSSRLGTGGTDTQYF. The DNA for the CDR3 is TGTGCCAGCAGCTCACGGTTGGGGACAGGGGGCACAGATACGCAGTATTTT.

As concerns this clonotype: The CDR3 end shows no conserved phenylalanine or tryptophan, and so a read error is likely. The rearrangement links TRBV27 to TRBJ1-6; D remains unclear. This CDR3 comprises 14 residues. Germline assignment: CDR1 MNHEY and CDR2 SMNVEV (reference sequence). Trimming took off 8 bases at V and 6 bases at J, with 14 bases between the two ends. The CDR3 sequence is CASGSRSFNSPLHY. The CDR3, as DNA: TGTGCCAGCGGCTCTCGGTCTTTTAATTCACCCCTCCACTAT.

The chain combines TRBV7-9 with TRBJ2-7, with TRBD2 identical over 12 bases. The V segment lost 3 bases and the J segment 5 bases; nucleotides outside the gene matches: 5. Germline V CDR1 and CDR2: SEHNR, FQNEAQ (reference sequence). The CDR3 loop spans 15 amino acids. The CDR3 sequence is CASSFALAGGNEQYF. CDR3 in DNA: TGTGCCAGCAGCTTCGCGCTAGCGGGGGGGAACGAGCAGTACTTC.

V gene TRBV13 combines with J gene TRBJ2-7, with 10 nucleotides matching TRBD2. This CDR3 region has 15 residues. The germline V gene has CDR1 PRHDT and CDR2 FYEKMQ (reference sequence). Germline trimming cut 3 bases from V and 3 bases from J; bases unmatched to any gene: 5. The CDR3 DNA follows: TGTGCCAGCAGCTTCTCTAGCGGGAGTGGCTACGAGCAGTACTTC. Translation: CASSFSSGSGYEQYF.

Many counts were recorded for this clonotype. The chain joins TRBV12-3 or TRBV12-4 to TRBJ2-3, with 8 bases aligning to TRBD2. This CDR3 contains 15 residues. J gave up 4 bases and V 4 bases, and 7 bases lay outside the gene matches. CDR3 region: CASSYRGGLADTQYF. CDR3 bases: TGTGCCAGCAGTTACCGGGGGGGCTTGGCAGATACGCAGTATTTT.

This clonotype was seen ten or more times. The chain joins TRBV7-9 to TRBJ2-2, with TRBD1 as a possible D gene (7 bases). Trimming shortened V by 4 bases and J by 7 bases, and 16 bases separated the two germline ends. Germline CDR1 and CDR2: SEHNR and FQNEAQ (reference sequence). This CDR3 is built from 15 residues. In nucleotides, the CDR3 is TGTGCCAGCAGCTCGCGACAGGGAGGAGACGGGGAGCTGTTTTTT. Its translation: CASSSRQGGDGELFF. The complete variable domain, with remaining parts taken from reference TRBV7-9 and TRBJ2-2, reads DTGVSQNPRHKITKRGQNVTFRCDPISEHNRLYWYRQTLGQGPEFLTYFQNEAQLEKSRLLSDRFSAERPKGSFSTLEIQRTEQGDSAMYLCASSSRQGGDGELFFGEGSRLTVL.

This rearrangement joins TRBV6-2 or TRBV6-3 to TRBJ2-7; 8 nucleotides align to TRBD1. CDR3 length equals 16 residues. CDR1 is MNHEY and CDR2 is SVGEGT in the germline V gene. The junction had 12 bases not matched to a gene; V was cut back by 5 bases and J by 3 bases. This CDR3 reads CASSDRGGTRRYEQYF. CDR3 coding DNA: TGTGCCAGCAGTGACAGGGGTGGGACTCGACGCTACGAGCAGTACTTC.

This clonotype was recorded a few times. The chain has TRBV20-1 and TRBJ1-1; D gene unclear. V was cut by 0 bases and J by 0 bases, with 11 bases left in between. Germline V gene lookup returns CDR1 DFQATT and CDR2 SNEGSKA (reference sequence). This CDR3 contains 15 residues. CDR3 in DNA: TGCAGTGCTAGAGATCTTGGGGTCATGAACACTGAAGCTTTCTTT. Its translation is CSARDLGVMNTEAFF.

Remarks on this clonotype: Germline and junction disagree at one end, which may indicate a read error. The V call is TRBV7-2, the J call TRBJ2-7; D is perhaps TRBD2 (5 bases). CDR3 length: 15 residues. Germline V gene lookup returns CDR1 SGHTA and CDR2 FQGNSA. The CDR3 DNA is TGTGCCAGCAGCCTAGCCGCCATGTCGACGGGTGAGCAGTACTTC. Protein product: CASSLAAMSTGEQYF.

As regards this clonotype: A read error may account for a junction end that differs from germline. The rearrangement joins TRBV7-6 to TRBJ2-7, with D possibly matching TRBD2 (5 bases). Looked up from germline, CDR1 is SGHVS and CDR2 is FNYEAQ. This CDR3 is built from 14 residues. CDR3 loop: CASSLGPSSHEQYF. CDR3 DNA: TGTGCCAGCAGCTTAGGTCCTAGCTCCCACGAGCAGTACTTC.

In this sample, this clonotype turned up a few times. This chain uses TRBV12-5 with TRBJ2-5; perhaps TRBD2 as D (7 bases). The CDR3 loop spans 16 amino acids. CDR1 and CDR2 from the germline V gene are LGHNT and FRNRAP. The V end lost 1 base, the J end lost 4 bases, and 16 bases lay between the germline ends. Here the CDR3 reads CASGLGLGGRPETQYF. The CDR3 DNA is TGTGCTAGTGGTTTGGGCCTGGGGGGGCGGCCAGAGACCCAGTACTTC.

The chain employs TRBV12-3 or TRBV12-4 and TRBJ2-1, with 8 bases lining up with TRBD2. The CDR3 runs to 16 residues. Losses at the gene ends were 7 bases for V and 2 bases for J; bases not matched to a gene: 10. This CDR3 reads CASKPGLESPYNEQFF. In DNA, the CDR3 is TGTGCCAGCAAACCGGGACTAGAATCCCCCTACAATGAGCAGTTCTTC.

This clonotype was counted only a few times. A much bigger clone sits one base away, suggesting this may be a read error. CDR3 bases: TGTGCCAGCAGCTTAGGGTTCAGCTCCTACAATGAGCAGTTCTTC. It codes for CASSLGFSSYNEQFF. The chain links TRBV7-8 to TRBJ2-1; the D is unclear. Germline loops: CDR1 SGHVS, CDR2 FQNEAQ. V lost 1 base and J lost 0, with 7 bases in between. The CDR3 runs to 15 residues.

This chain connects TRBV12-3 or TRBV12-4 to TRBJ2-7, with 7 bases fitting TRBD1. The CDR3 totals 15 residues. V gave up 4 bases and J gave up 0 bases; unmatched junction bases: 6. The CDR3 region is CASSSGQSYSYEQYF. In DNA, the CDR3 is TGTGCCAGCAGTTCGGGACAGTCTTACTCCTACGAGCAGTACTTC.

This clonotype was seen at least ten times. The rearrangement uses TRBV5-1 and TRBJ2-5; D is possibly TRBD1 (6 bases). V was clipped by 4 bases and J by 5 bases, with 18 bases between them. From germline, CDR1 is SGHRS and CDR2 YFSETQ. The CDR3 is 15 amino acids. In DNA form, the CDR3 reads TGCGCCAGCAGCAGCCCTTCGACAGGCCCGGAGACCCAGTACTTC. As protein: CASSSPSTGPETQYF.

CDR3 sequence reads: CASSYGGGLKLFF. The DNA of the CDR3 is TGTGCCAGCAGTTACGGTGGAGGGCTAAAACTGTTTTTT. The genes are TRBV6-5 and TRBJ1-4; D uncertain. In germline, CDR1 is MNHEY, CDR2 SVGAGI. The CDR3 consists of 13 residues. Deletions cut 2 bases from V and 10 bases from J, with 11 bases between.